The 21 T cell receptor beta chains listed next were all sequenced from one sample in a study of blood T cell repertoires in COVID-19. TCRdb's table, derived via immunoSEQ multiplex PCR, lists solely in-frame clones and lacks some. This sample has a few hundred thousand clones, with about nine tenths found just once. The sequenced material came from peripheral blood. The source of these receptors is a man in his forties or fifties with active or convalescent COVID-19.

The chain recombines TRBV6-5 with TRBJ1-1, with TRBD1 matching over 11 bases. The germline V gene encodes CDR1 MNHEY and CDR2 SVGAGI. This CDR3 has 14 amino acids. Germline trimming cut 6 bases from V and 4 bases from J; bases unmatched to any gene: 4. The CDR3 loop is CASRPDRGLTEAFF. CDR3 nucleotide sequence: TGTGCCAGCAGACCGGACAGGGGGCTCACTGAAGCTTTCTTT.

On this clone itself: Other DNA sequences of this sample code for an identical CDR3. This chain uses TRBV3-1 (or the pseudogene TRBV3-2) with TRBJ2-1; 11 nucleotides agree with TRBD2. Germline assignment: CDR1 LGHDT and CDR2 YNNKEL (reference sequence). This CDR3 is 15 amino acids long. The V gene end was trimmed by 4 bases and the J gene end by 3 bases; junction bases not matched to a gene: 2. CDR3 sequence reads: CASSPGTSGYNEQFF. CDR3 coding DNA: TGTGCCAGCAGCCCGGGGACTAGCGGCTACAATGAGCAGTTCTTC.

V usage is TRBV28 and J usage is TRBJ1-1; D unresolved. The V end was cut by 6 bases, the J end by 1 base, with 15 bases between. Germline lookup yields CDR1 MDHEN and CDR2 SYDVKM. This CDR3 comprises 15 residues. CDR3 DNA: TGTGCCAGCAGCCTCAATCAGGCCGCGAACACTGAAGCTTTCTTT. Its translation is CASSLNQAANTEAFF.

V usage is TRBV27 and J usage is TRBJ2-1; possibly TRBD1 for D (6 bases). The germline V gene encodes CDR1 MNHEY and CDR2 SMNVEV (reference sequence). Trimming pared 0 bases from V and 2 bases from J, leaving 11 bases between. There are 16 residues in the CDR3. The CDR3 loop is CASSLSPTGTYNEQFF. CDR3 in DNA: TGTGCCAGCAGTTTATCCCCAACAGGGACCTACAATGAGCAGTTCTTC.

The chain recombines TRBV20-1 with TRBJ1-2, with D hard to call. There are 11 residues in the CDR3. V was cut by 4 bases and J by 3 bases, with 6 bases left in between. The germline V gene encodes CDR1 DFQATT and CDR2 SNEGSKA (reference sequence). The CDR3 sequence is CSANIHYGYTF. The CDR3 DNA is TGCAGTGCTAATATTCACTATGGCTACACCTTC.

The chain combines TRBV18 with TRBJ1-5; no firm D call. Germline CDR1 reads KGHSH; CDR2 reads LQKENI. This CDR3 contains 15 residues. V lost 3 bases and J 9 bases, leaving 18 bases between the germline ends. CDR3 region: CASSPLAGSEVPQHF. For the CDR3, the DNA is TGTGCCAGCTCACCTCTGGCGGGTTCGGAGGTGCCCCAGCATTTT.

The rearrangement links TRBV25-1 to TRBJ1-3, with D tentatively TRBD1 (5 bases). The CDR3 spans 14 residues. Germline-derived CDR1 and CDR2 are MGHDK and SYGVNS. V gave up 3 bases and J gave up 1 base, with 7 bases separating them. CDR3 DNA sequence: TGTGCCAGCAGTGATCCAGGGTCTGGAAACACCATATATTTT. Its protein is CASSDPGSGNTIYF.

The chain carries TRBV7-3 and TRBJ2-6; possibly TRBD1 for D (8 bases). This CDR3 is built from 14 residues. From germline, CDR1 is SGHTA and CDR2 FQGTGA. Trimming left V 5 bases short and J 12 bases short, with 17 bases between. In DNA form, the CDR3 reads TGTGCCAGCAGCCCCGGACAGGGAGGGAGCGTCCTGACTTTC. Its translation: CASSPGQGGSVLTF.

A single count supports this clone. The chain couples TRBV28 to TRBJ2-7; 9 positions agree with TRBD1. The CDR3 spans 15 residues. Germline V gene lookup returns CDR1 MDHEN and CDR2 SYDVKM. With V trimmed by 6 bases and J by 6 bases, 12 bases remained unmatched. The CDR3 region is CASSPPGTGLPEQYF. As DNA, the CDR3 is TGTGCCAGCAGCCCTCCGGGGACAGGGTTACCCGAGCAGTACTTC.

This clone was seen a few times. The rearrangement links TRBV3-1 (or the pseudogene TRBV3-2) to TRBJ2-2, with 9 bases matching TRBD1. V was clipped by 5 bases and J by 7 bases; unmatched bases: 2. Germline CDR1 is LGHDT and CDR2 is YNNKEL (reference sequence). The CDR3 runs 13 residues. CDR3 sequence (DNA): TGTGCCAGCAGCTCGACAGGGGGCGGGGAGCTGTTTTTT. It translates to CASSSTGGGELFF.

The table lists this clone with a few counts. This same CDR3 is encoded by further DNA sequences in the sample. The chain has TRBV19 and TRBJ2-2, with D perhaps TRBD1 (6 bases). Trimming cost V 9 bases and J 0 bases, with 11 bases left between them. CDR3 length: 14 amino acids. From germline, CDR1 is LNHDA and CDR2 SQIVND (reference sequence). CDR3 in amino acids: CASRTGTNTGELFF. The CDR3 region has the DNA TGTGCCAGCCGAACAGGGACGAACACCGGGGAGCTGTTTTTT.

J is TRBJ2-2 and V is TRBV10-3; TRBD2 aligns across 8 bases. The CDR3 length is 15 residues. The germline CDR1 and CDR2 sequences are ENHRY and SYGVKD. With V trimmed by 6 bases and J by 6 bases, 9 bases remained unmatched. CDR3 sequence (DNA): TGTGCCATCAGATCAGCGGGGGCCGCCGCCGGGGAGCTGTTTTTT. It yields the protein CAIRSAGAAAGELFF.

This clone has a count of ten or more. The chain employs TRBV28 and TRBJ1-2, with 7 bases aligning to TRBD1. CDR3 length: 14 residues. The V and J ends lost 6 bases and 2 bases, in that order; junction bases with no gene match: 6. Germline V gene lookup returns CDR1 MDHEN and CDR2 SYDVKM. CDR3 amino acids: CASRKQGRNYGYTF. CDR3 sequence (DNA): TGTGCCAGCAGGAAACAGGGGCGGAACTATGGCTACACCTTC.

This CDR3 reads CASSPLYGYTF. The CDR3 DNA reads TGTGCCAGCAGCCCCCTCTATGGCTACACCTTC. The chain carries TRBV7-9 and TRBJ1-2; D is uncertain. This CDR3 comprises 11 residues. Germline V lookup: CDR1 SEHNR, CDR2 FQNEAQ (reference sequence). Trimming left V 5 bases short and J 4 bases short, with 5 bases between.

The chain carries TRBV2 and TRBJ1-2, with 7 positions matching TRBD1. CDR1 and CDR2 from the germline V gene are SNHLY and FYNNEI. Losses at the gene ends were 3 bases for V and 4 bases for J; bases not matched to a gene: 5. The CDR3 sequence is 14 residues long. CDR3 sequence reads: CASSDQGTVYGYTF. CDR3 nucleotide sequence: TGTGCCAGCAGTGATCAAGGGACAGTCTATGGCTACACCTTC.

The CDR3 reads CASRGGGTEAFF. CDR3 nucleotides: TGTGCCAGCAGAGGGGGGGGCACTGAAGCTTTCTTT. This chain links TRBV28 with TRBJ1-1; possibly TRBD1 for D (6 bases). This CDR3 is 12 amino acids long. The germline CDR1 and CDR2 sequences are MDHEN and SYDVKM. Deletions cut 6 bases from V and 4 bases from J, with 9 bases between. The variable domain in full, with the rest retrieved from reference TRBV28 and TRBJ1-1, is DVKVTQSSRYLVKRTGEKVFLECVQDMDHENMFWYRQDPGLGLRLIYFSYDVKMKEKGDIPEGYSVSREKKERFSLILESASTNQTSMYLCASRGGGTEAFFGQGTRLTVV.

The rearrangement joins TRBV4-3 to TRBJ1-6; D might be TRBD1 (5 bases). The CDR3 loop spans 17 amino acids. V lost 2 bases and J lost 0, with 11 bases in between. Per the germline V gene, CDR1 is LGHNA and CDR2 is YSLEER. This chain's CDR3 is CASSQTQGSSYNSPLHF. The CDR3 DNA is TGCGCCAGCAGCCAAACTCAGGGAAGCTCCTATAATTCACCCCTCCACTTT.

The CDR3 DNA reads as TGTGCCAGCAGTCAGGGGACAGGGGAAATGAACACTGAAGCTTTCTTT. It codes for CASSQGTGEMNTEAFF. J is TRBJ1-1 and V is TRBV28, with 10 bases that match TRBD1. V lost 5 bases, J lost 0 bases, and 6 bases stayed unmatched. This CDR3 is built from 16 residues. Looked up from germline, CDR1 is MDHEN and CDR2 is SYDVKM. Combining the CDR3 with reference TRBV28 and TRBJ1-1 gives the whole variable domain DVKVTQSSRYLVKRTGEKVFLECVQDMDHENMFWYRQDPGLGLRLIYFSYDVKMKEKGDIPEGYSVSREKKERFSLILESASTNQTSMYLCASSQGTGEMNTEAFFGQGTRLTVV.

This rearrangement joins TRBV4-1 to TRBJ1-3; D remains ambiguous. Trimming shortened V by 4 bases and J by 4 bases, and 14 bases separated the two germline ends. Germline V gene sequence: CDR1 MGHRA, CDR2 YSYEKL. This CDR3 comprises 15 residues. The CDR3 sequence: CASSRTRLEGNTIYF. The CDR3 region has the DNA TGCGCCAGCAGCCGGACTAGGCTCGAGGGAAACACCATATATTTT.

This clone has just a few counts. This sequence joins TRBV6-7 and TRBJ1-2; TRBD1 might be the D (5 bases). TRBV6-7 is marked as an open reading frame, function uncertain. This CDR3 is 17 amino acids long. The V gene lost 2 bases and the J gene lost 4 bases, with 20 bases spanning the gap. The CDR3 is CASSYGGRGGWGYGYTF. The CDR3 DNA sequence: TGTGCCAGCAGTTACGGGGGACGTGGAGGGTGGGGCTATGGCTACACCTTC.

The chain has TRBV29-1 and TRBJ1-1; D uncertain. V lost 3 bases to trimming and J lost 1 base, with 12 bases between them. The CDR3 extends over 14 amino acids. Germline assignment: CDR1 SQVTM and CDR2 ANQGSEA. CDR3 sequence: CSVESRGGNTEAFF. CDR3 nucleotides: TGCAGCGTTGAGAGCCGGGGTGGGAACACTGAAGCTTTCTTT.